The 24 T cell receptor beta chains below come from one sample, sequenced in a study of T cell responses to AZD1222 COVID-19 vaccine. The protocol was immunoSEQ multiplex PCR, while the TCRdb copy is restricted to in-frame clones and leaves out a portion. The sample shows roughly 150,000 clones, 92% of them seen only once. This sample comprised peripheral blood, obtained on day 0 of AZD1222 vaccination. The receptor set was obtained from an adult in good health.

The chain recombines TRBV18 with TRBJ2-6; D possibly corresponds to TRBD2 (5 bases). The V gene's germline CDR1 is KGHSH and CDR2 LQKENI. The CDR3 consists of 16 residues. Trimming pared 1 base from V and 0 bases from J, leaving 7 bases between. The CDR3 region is CASSPRGDSGANVLTF. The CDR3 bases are TGTGCCAGCTCACCACGGGGAGACTCTGGGGCCAACGTCCTGACTTTC.

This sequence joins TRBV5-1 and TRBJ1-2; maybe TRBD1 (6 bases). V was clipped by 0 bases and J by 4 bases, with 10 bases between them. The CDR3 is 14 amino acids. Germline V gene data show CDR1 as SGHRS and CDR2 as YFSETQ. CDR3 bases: TGCGCCAGCAGCTTGGGGCAGGGGACCTATGGCTACACCTTC. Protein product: CASSLGQGTYGYTF.

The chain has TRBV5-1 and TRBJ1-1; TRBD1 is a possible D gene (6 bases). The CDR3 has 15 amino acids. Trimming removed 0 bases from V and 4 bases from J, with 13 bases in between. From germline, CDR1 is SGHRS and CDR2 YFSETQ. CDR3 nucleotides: TGCGCCAGCAGCTTGGAAGACAGAGGGGGCACTGAAGCTTTCTTT. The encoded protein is CASSLEDRGGTEAFF. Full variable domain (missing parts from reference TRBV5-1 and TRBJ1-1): KAGVTQTPRYLIKTRGQQVTLSCSPISGHRSVSWYQQTPGQGLQFLFEYFSETQRNKGNFPGRFSGRQFSNSRSEMNVSTLELGDSALYLCASSLEDRGGTEAFFGQGTRLTVV.

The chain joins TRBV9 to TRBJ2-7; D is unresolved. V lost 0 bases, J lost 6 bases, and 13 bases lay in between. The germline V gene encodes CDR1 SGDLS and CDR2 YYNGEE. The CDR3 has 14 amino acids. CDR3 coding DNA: TGTGCCAGCAGCGTAGGAAACAGCGAAGGCGAGCAGTACTTC. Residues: CASSVGNSEGEQYF.

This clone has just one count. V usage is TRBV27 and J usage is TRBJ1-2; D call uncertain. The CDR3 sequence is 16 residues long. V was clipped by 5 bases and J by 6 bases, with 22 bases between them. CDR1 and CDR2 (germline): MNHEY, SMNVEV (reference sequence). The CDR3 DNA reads TGTGCCAGCAGTCTATGGCCAGGACGGAGAAGTCATGGCTACACCTTC. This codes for CASSLWPGRRSHGYTF.

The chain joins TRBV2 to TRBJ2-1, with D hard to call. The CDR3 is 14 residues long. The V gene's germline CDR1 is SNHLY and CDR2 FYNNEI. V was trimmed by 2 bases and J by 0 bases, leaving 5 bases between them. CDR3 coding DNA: TGTGCCAGCAGTGAATTGGCCTCCTACAATGAGCAGTTCTTC. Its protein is CASSELASYNEQFF.

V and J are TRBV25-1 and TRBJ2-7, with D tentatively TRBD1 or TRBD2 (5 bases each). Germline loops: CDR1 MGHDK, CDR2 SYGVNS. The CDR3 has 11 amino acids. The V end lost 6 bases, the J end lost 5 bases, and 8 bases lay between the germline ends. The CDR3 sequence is CASREGNEQYF. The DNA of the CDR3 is TGTGCCAGCAGAGAGGGGAACGAGCAGTACTTC.

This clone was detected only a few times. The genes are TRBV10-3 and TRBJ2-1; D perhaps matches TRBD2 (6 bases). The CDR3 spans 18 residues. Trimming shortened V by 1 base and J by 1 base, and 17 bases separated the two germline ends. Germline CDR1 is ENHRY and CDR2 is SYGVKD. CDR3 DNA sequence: TGTGCCATCAGTGAGTATCAATGGACTACCGATTCCTACAATGAGCAGTTCTTC. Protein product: CAISEYQWTTDSYNEQFF.

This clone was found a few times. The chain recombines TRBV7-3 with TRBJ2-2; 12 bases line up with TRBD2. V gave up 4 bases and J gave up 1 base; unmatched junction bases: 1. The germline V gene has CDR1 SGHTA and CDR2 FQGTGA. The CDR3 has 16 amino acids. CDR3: CASSSSGRGNTGELFF. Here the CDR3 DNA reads TGTGCCAGCAGCTCTAGCGGGAGGGGGAACACCGGGGAGCTGTTTTTT.

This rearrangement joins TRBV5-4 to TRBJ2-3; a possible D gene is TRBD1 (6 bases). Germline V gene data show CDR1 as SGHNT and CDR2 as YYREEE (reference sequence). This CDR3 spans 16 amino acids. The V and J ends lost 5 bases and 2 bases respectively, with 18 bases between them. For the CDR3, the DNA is TGTGCCAGCAGAACCAACAGGGTAGGAACCACAGATACGCAGTATTTT. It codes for CASRTNRVGTTDTQYF.

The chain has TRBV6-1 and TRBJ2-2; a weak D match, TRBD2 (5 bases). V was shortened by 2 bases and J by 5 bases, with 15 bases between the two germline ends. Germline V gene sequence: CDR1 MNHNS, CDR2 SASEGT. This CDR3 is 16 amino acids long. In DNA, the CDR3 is TGTGCCAGCAGTGAAACAGCGGACCCTAGAACCGGGGAGCTGTTTTTT. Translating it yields CASSETADPRTGELFF.

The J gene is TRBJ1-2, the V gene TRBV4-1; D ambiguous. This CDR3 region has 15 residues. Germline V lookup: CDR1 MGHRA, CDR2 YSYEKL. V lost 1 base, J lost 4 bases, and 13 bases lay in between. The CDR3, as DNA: TGCGCCAGCAGCCAAGGCGGGCCAGGCGCCTATGGCTACACCTTC. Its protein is CASSQGGPGAYGYTF.

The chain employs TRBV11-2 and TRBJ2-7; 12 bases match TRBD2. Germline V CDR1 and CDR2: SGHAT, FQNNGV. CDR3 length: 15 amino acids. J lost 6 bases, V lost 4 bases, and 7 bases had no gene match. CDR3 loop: CASSSLAGGRGEQYF. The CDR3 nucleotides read TGTGCCAGCAGCTCGCTAGCGGGAGGGCGGGGCGAGCAGTACTTC.

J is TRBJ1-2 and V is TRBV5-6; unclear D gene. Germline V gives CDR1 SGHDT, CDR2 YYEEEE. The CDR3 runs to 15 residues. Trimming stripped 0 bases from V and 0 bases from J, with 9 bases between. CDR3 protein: CASSLGVVPNYGYTF. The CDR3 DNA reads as TGTGCCAGCAGCTTGGGAGTGGTCCCTAACTATGGCTACACCTTC.

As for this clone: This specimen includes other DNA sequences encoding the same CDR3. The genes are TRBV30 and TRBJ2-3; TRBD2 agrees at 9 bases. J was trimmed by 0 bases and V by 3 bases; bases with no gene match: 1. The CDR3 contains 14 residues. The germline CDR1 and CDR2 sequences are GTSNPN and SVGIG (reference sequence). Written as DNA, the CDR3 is TGTGCCTGGAGACTAGCGGGTAGCACAGATACGCAGTATTTT. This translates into CAWRLAGSTDTQYF. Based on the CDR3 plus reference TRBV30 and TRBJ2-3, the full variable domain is SQTIHQWPATLVQPVGSPLSLECTVEGTSNPNLYWYRQAAGRGLQLLFYSVGIGQISSEVPQNLSASRPQDRQFILSSKKLLLSDSGFYLCAWRLAGSTDTQYFGPGTRLTVL.

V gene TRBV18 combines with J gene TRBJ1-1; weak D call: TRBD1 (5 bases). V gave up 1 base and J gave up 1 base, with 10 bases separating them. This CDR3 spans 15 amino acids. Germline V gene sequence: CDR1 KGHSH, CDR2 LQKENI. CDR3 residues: CASSPLRGSNTEAFF. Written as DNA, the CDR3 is TGTGCCAGCTCACCACTGAGGGGCTCGAACACTGAAGCTTTCTTT.

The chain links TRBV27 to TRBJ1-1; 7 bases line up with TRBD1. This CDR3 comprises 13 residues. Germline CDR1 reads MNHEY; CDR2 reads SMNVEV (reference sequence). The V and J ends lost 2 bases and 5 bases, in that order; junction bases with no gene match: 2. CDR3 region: CASSLRQGTEAFF. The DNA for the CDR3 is TGTGCCAGCAGTTTAAGACAGGGAACTGAAGCTTTCTTT.

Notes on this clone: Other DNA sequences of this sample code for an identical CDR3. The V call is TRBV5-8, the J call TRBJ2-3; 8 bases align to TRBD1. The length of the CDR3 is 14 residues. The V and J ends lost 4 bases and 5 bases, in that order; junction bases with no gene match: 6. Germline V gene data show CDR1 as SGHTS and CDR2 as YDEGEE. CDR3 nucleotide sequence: TGTGCCAGCAGCCCTGGACAGGGATTAGATACGCAGTATTTT. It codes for CASSPGQGLDTQYF.

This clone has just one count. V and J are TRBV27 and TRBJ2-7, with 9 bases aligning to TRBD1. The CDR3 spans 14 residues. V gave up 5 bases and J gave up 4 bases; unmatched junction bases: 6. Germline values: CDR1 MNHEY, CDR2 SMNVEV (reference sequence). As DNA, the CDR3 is TGTGCCAGCAGTCTGACAGGGGGTGATTACGAGCAGTACTTC. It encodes CASSLTGGDYEQYF.

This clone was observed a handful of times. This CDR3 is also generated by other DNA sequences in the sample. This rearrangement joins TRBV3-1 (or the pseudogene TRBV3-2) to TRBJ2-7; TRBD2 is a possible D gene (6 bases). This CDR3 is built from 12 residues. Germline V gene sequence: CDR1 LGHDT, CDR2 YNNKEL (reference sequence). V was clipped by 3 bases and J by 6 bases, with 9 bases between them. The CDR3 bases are TGTGCCAGCAGCCACGGGGGACTCGAGCAGTACTTC. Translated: CASSHGGLEQYF.

This CDR3 reads CASSKKMSQGPGNTIYF. Written as DNA, the CDR3 is TGTGCCAGCAGCAAAAAAATGTCCCAGGGGCCTGGAAACACCATATATTTT. The chain is built from TRBV5-5 and TRBJ1-3, with D possibly matching TRBD1 (6 bases). The CDR3 covers 17 residues. Germline V gene lookup returns CDR1 SGHKS and CDR2 YYEKEE (reference sequence). Trimming removed 4 bases at V and 2 bases at J, with 19 bases between.

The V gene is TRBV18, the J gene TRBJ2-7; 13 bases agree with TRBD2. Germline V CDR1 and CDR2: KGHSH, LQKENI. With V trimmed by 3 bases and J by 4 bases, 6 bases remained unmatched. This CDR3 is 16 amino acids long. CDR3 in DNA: TGTGCCAGCTCACCCGAACTAGCGGGAGGGTTTTACGAGCAGTACTTC. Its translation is CASSPELAGGFYEQYF.

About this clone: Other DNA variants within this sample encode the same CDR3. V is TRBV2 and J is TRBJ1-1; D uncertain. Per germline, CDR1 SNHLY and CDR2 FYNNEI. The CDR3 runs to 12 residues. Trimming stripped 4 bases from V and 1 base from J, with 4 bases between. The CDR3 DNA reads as TGTGCCAGCAGTGTGGGGAACACTGAAGCTTTCTTT. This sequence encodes CASSVGNTEAFF.

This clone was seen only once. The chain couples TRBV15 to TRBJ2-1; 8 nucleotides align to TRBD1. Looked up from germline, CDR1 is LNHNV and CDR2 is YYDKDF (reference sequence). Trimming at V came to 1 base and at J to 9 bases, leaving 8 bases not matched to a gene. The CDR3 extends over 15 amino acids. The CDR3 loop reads CATSRGLAGGIEQFF. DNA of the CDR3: TGTGCCACCAGCAGAGGCCTGGCAGGGGGCATTGAGCAGTTCTTC.